A single sample gave rise to the 24 T cell receptor beta chains below, sequenced in a study of blood T cell repertoires in COVID-19. The method was immunoSEQ multiplex PCR; TCRdb's version includes in-frame clones alone and lacks a portion of them. The sample contains roughly 300,000 clones, about 83% of which appear only once. Material: peripheral blood. These receptors all come from a woman aged 45 to 65 who had recovered from COVID-19.

This chain joins TRBV30 and TRBJ1-6, with 7 bases that match TRBD1. V lost 6 bases to trimming and J lost 9 bases; unmatched junction nucleotides: 8. Germline CDR1 is GTSNPN and CDR2 is SVGIG (reference sequence). The CDR3 consists of 13 residues. Written as DNA, the CDR3 is TGTGCCTGTCACAGGGGATGGGGTTCACCCCTCCACTTT. It encodes CACHRGWGSPLHF.

This clone has only one observation. The V call is TRBV7-8, the J call TRBJ2-3, with TRBD2 matching 8 bases. Germline V gene lookup returns CDR1 SGHVS and CDR2 FQNEAQ. With V trimmed by 4 bases and J by 0 bases, 6 bases remained unmatched. This CDR3 is built from 16 residues. As DNA, the CDR3 is TGTGCCAGCAGCTCCTTTAGCGGGGTGAGCACAGATACGCAGTATTTT. It is translated as CASSSFSGVSTDTQYF.

The chain is built from TRBV28 and TRBJ1-5; TRBD1 might be the D (5 bases). Germline CDR1 is MDHEN and CDR2 is SYDVKM. The CDR3 has 13 residues. The V and J ends lost 6 bases and 4 bases respectively, with 10 bases between them. This CDR3 reads CASRLGGNQPQHF. As DNA, the CDR3 is TGTGCCAGCAGATTGGGGGGTAATCAGCCCCAGCATTTT.

This rearrangement joins TRBV4-3 to TRBJ1-5; 8 positions match TRBD1. The germline gives CDR1 LGHNA, CDR2 YSLEER. Trimming removed 5 bases from V and 7 bases from J; junction bases left unmatched: 10. The CDR3 is made up of 15 amino acids. CDR3 region: CASSAFQGAGQPQHF. In DNA, the CDR3 is TGCGCCAGCAGCGCTTTCCAGGGGGCAGGGCAGCCCCAGCATTTT.

In this sample, this clone turned up a few times. The chain employs TRBV19 and TRBJ2-1, with a possible D match to TRBD2 (6 bases). The germline CDR1 and CDR2 sequences are LNHDA and SQIVND (reference sequence). The CDR3 runs to 13 residues. V dropped 6 bases and J dropped 4 bases, with 10 bases sitting between them. CDR3 DNA sequence: TGTGCCAGTAGCCTCGGACTATACAATGAGCAGTTCTTC. Translated, it gives CASSLGLYNEQFF. Looking up the rest from reference TRBV19 and TRBJ2-1 gives the full variable domain: DGGITQSPKYLFRKEGQNVTLSCEQNLNHDAMYWYRQDPGQGLRLIYYSQIVNDFQKGDIAEGYSVSREKKESFPLTVTSAQKNPTAFYLCASSLGLYNEQFFGPGTRLTVL.

This sequence joins TRBV5-1 and TRBJ1-6; TRBD1 agrees at 8 bases. V gave up 4 bases and J gave up 1 base; unmatched junction bases: 13. Germline V gene sequence: CDR1 SGHRS, CDR2 YFSETQ. The CDR3 length is 19 residues. CDR3 in amino acids: CASSTNFGTGTSYNSPLHF. The CDR3 DNA is TGCGCCAGCAGCACTAACTTCGGGACAGGAACGTCCTATAATTCACCCCTCCACTTT.

This chain uses TRBV28 with TRBJ2-1; 7 bases align to TRBD2. V gave up 8 bases and J gave up 6 bases; unmatched junction bases: 10. Germline V gene sequence: CDR1 MDHEN, CDR2 SYDVKM. The CDR3 is 14 amino acids. CDR3 loop: CASLGGLPLNEQFF. The CDR3 coding sequence is TGTGCCAGCCTGGGGGGACTACCTCTCAATGAGCAGTTCTTC.

J is TRBJ2-7 and V is TRBV2, with D maybe TRBD2 (7 bases). The CDR3 contains 16 residues. Trimming pared 6 bases from V and 1 base from J, leaving 19 bases between. Germline V gene lookup returns CDR1 SNHLY and CDR2 FYNNEI. CDR3 DNA: TGTGCCAGCAGAGGGGGACGGTCTAGCGGTTCCTACGAGCAGTACTTC. Its translation: CASRGGRSSGSYEQYF. Variable domain in full (rest from reference TRBV2 and TRBJ2-7): EPEVTQTPSHQVTQMGQEVILRCVPISNHLYFYWYRQILGQKVEFLVSFYNNEISEKSEIFDDQFSVERPDGSNFTLKIRSTKLEDSAMYFCASRGGRSSGSYEQYFGPGTRLTVT.

This rearrangement joins TRBV5-1 to TRBJ2-1, with D possibly being TRBD2 (6 bases). CDR1 and CDR2 from the germline V gene are SGHRS and YFSETQ. Trimming stripped 4 bases from V and 6 bases from J, with 14 bases between. This CDR3 region has 14 residues. The CDR3 bases are TGCGCCAGCAGCCCATCCGTCGGGGGCAATGAGCAGTTCTTC. Translation: CASSPSVGGNEQFF.

The CDR3: CATSARVADTQYF. The CDR3 DNA reads TGTGCCACCTCTGCCCGCGTCGCAGATACGCAGTATTTT. V is TRBV27 and J is TRBJ2-3; D remains ambiguous. Per the germline V gene, CDR1 is MNHEY and CDR2 is SMNVEV (reference sequence). With 10 bases removed from V and 4 bases from J, the gap between germline ends came to 15 bases. The CDR3 has 13 amino acids.

This clone is a singleton in its sample. This sequence joins TRBV5-1 and TRBJ2-1, with TRBD2 identical over 11 bases. CDR1 is SGHRS, CDR2 YFSETQ, per germline. V dropped 2 bases and J dropped 4; count of bases not matched to a gene: 8. The CDR3 runs to 17 residues. The CDR3: CASSLPSLAGVYNEQFF. CDR3 sequence (DNA): TGCGCCAGCAGCTTACCCTCACTAGCGGGAGTGTACAATGAGCAGTTCTTC.

This clone occurred once. The rearrangement uses TRBV28 and TRBJ1-2; 9 bases agree with TRBD1. J gave up 3 bases and V 10 bases, and 12 bases lay outside the gene matches. CDR1 is MDHEN and CDR2 is SYDVKM in the germline V gene. This CDR3 has 15 residues. Here the CDR3 reads CAISLPGQGDYGYTF. The DNA for the CDR3 is TGTGCCATCTCCTTGCCGGGACAGGGTGACTATGGCTACACCTTC.

CDR3 loop: CSARPGLAGGRDTQYF. The CDR3 region has the DNA TGCAGCGCCCGTCCCGGACTAGCGGGAGGGAGGGATACGCAGTATTTT. The V gene is TRBV29-1, the J gene TRBJ2-3; the match to TRBD2 covers 15 bases. V lost 7 bases and J lost 6; bases outside the gene matches: 11. Looked up from germline, CDR1 is SQVTM and CDR2 is ANQGSEA. The CDR3 has 16 amino acids.

This chain joins TRBV30 and TRBJ1-6, with 7 bases identical to TRBD1. With V trimmed by 4 bases and J by 7 bases, 10 bases remained unmatched. From germline, CDR1 is GTSNPN and CDR2 SVGIG (reference sequence). CDR3 length: 15 amino acids. The CDR3 sequence is CAWILADRRNSPLHF. CDR3 nucleotides: TGTGCCTGGATTTTAGCGGACAGGAGAAATTCACCCCTCCACTTT. The variable domain in full, with the rest retrieved from reference TRBV30 and TRBJ1-6, is SQTIHQWPATLVQPVGSPLSLECTVEGTSNPNLYWYRQAAGRGLQLLFYSVGIGQISSEVPQNLSASRPQDRQFILSSKKLLLSDSGFYLCAWILADRRNSPLHFGNGTRLTVT.

This clone has just a few counts. The chain is built from TRBV6-5 and TRBJ1-6, with a possible D match to TRBD1 (6 bases). Germline V gene data show CDR1 as MNHEY and CDR2 as SVGAGI. This CDR3 spans 15 amino acids. V was cut by 0 bases and J by 7 bases, with 10 bases left in between. CDR3 DNA sequence: TGTGCCAGCAGTTACTCAAGGGGGGGGAATTCACCCCTCCACTTT. It codes for CASSYSRGGNSPLHF.

The gene calls are TRBV7-2 and TRBJ2-1, with D perhaps TRBD1 (5 bases). CDR1 is SGHTA and CDR2 is FQGNSA in the germline V gene. The CDR3 runs to 12 residues. V lost 1 base, J lost 10 bases, and 8 bases lay in between. CDR3 in amino acids: CASSLGGREQFF. Written as DNA, the CDR3 is TGTGCCAGCAGCTTAGGGGGCAGGGAGCAGTTCTTC.

With respect to this clone: This specimen includes other DNA sequences encoding the same CDR3. The V call is TRBV4-2, the J call TRBJ2-1; TRBD1 might be the D (6 bases). Germline CDR1 LGHNA, CDR2 YNFKEQ. V was pared by 0 bases and J by 1 base, with 7 bases between. The CDR3 has 15 residues. The CDR3 is CASSQDRGSYNEQFF. CDR3 sequence (DNA): TGTGCCAGCAGCCAAGACAGGGGATCCTACAATGAGCAGTTCTTC.

The V and J genes are TRBV4-3 and TRBJ1-2, with D maybe TRBD1 (5 bases). The CDR3 sequence is 15 residues long. Germline V gene data show CDR1 as LGHNA and CDR2 as YSLEER. V was trimmed by 1 base and J by 8 bases, leaving 17 bases between them. In DNA, the CDR3 is TGCGCCAGCAGCCAAGTCGGGGCATCCGCGGGAGGCTACACCTTC. Residues: CASSQVGASAGGYTF.

The chain joins TRBV27 to TRBJ1-1; a possible D gene is TRBD1 (5 bases). Trimming took off 4 bases at V and 4 bases at J, with 16 bases between the two ends. CDR1 MNHEY and CDR2 SMNVEV come from the germline V gene (reference sequence). CDR3 size: 15 residues. CDR3 in amino acids: CASSSFGQGVTEAFF. In nucleotides, the CDR3 is TGTGCCAGCAGTTCTTTCGGGCAGGGTGTCACTGAAGCTTTCTTT.

This chain links TRBV5-1 with TRBJ1-1; 8 bases match TRBD1. Per germline, CDR1 SGHRS and CDR2 YFSETQ. Germline trimming cut 4 bases from V and 1 base from J; bases unmatched to any gene: 6. The CDR3 length is 15 residues. The CDR3 bases are TGCGCCAGCAGCCAAGGGACAGGTCAGAACACTGAAGCTTTCTTT. It codes for CASSQGTGQNTEAFF.

V usage is TRBV12-3 or TRBV12-4 and J usage is TRBJ1-1; D might be TRBD1 (5 bases). The CDR3 runs 13 residues. Trimming left V 3 bases short and J 4 bases short, with 9 bases between. Here the CDR3 DNA reads TGTGCCAGCAGTTTGGAGGGGAGCACTGAAGCTTTCTTT. Protein: CASSLEGSTEAFF.

The chain couples TRBV30 to TRBJ1-6; D possibly corresponds to TRBD1 (5 bases). Trimming cost V 1 base and J 10 bases, with 8 bases left between them. This CDR3 contains 12 residues. CDR1 is GTSNPN and CDR2 is SVGIG in the germline V gene (reference sequence). The DNA of the CDR3 is TGTGCCTGGAGTGAGGGGTACTCACCCCTCCACTTT. This codes for CAWSEGYSPLHF.

This chain links TRBV10-3 with TRBJ2-3, with D possibly being TRBD1 (5 bases). From germline, CDR1 is ENHRY and CDR2 SYGVKD. Trimming pared 6 bases from V and 4 bases from J, leaving 8 bases between. The CDR3 extends over 12 amino acids. CDR3 protein: CAIRTTADTQYF. The CDR3 bases are TGTGCCATCAGAACGACAGCAGATACGCAGTATTTT.

Points on this clone: This CDR3 is also generated by other DNA sequences in the sample. The chain uses TRBV9 and TRBJ2-7, with TRBD2 matching 10 bases. The CDR3 extends over 16 amino acids. Germline CDR1 SGDLS, CDR2 YYNGEE. The trim removed 0 bases at V and 0 bases at J, leaving 3 bases unmatched. The CDR3 DNA is TGTGCCAGCAGCGTAGGTAGCGGGGGGAGCTCCTACGAGCAGTACTTC. Translation: CASSVGSGGSSYEQYF.